The subject of this entry is one T cell receptor beta chain. These data belong to a study of control samples from healthy donors and cancer patients. V lost 2 bases to trimming and J lost 4 bases; unmatched junction nucleotides: 1. The length of the CDR3 is 14 residues. Germline V gives CDR1 LNHDA, CDR2 SQIVND (reference sequence). The assay was immunoSEQ multiplex PCR, and TCRdb's table has in-frame clones only and misses some. The repertoire includes about 140,000 clones, 75% to 95% of them detected once, and about 7.1% sits in the top ten. This sequence joins TRBV19 and TRBJ2-1; 8 nucleotides line up with TRBD1. The TCR was taken from a man younger than 35 in good health. Sequenced: blood. The CDR3 spells CASSIRDRYNEQFF. In nucleotides, the CDR3 is TGTGCCAGTAGTATAAGGGACAGGTACAATGAGCAGTTCTTC. Full variable domain (rest looked up from reference TRBV19 and TRBJ2-1): DGGITQSPKYLFRKEGQNVTLSCEQNLNHDAMYWYRQDPGQGLRLIYYSQIVNDFQKGDIAEGYSVSREKKESFPLTVTSAQKNPTAFYLCASSIRDRYNEQFFGPGTRLTVL.